This T cell receptor (beta chain) was captured in a study of neurological immune-mediated disorders. At the level of the study: Secondary progressive cases numbered 3 among the roughly 35 multiple sclerosis patients, while the other 31 were relapsing-remitting.

By 5'RACE with 10-nucleotide random UMIs, the cDNA was made. Each CDR3 protein gets one entry after TCRdb re-called the 5' RACE reads with MiXCR. The sample lists about 80,000 distinct CDR3 sequences, 5% to 6% occurring once. The sample holds many counts of this clonotype. Its antigen is currently unknown. CDR3 length: 14 residues. Trimming cost V 6 bases and J 4 bases; bases outside gene matches: 8. Germline CDR1 reads DFQATT; CDR2 reads SNEGSKA (reference sequence). Overall study findings and caveats: The level of TCR clonal expansion was highest in patients with HTLV-1-associated myelopathy and lowest in multiple sclerosis, where it fell below the level seen in healthy controls.

The time point was: longitudinal time-point 2. The J gene is TRBJ2-2, the V gene TRBV20-1; 7 bases map to TRBD1. The source of this sequence is an older woman with multiple sclerosis. Material for sequencing was PBMCs. CDR3 sequence reads: CSARQQGSTGELFF. In DNA, the CDR3 is TGCAGTGCCCGACAACAGGGGAGCACCGGGGAGCTGTTTTTT.